These 13 T cell receptor beta chains came from one sample sequenced in a study of follicular helper T cells after annual influenza vaccination. The sample's time point: 2014-2015 season, pre-vaccination. Produced via immunoSEQ multiplex PCR; TCRdb's table is partial and in-frame only. The profile shows 26,000 or so clones, roughly 80% of them singletons. Sequencing used CXCR5+ CD38- circulating T follicular helper cells from blood, obtained on the day of influenza vaccination. Subset in this sample: circulating Tfh, non-naive CD4+CXCR5+PD-1+ (ICOS+CD38+ or ICOS-CD38-). These receptors all come from an adult who received the influenza vaccine.

This sequence joins TRBV25-1 and TRBJ2-1, with D tentatively TRBD1 (8 bases). This CDR3 has 16 amino acids. V was cut by 6 bases and J by 3 bases, with 18 bases left in between. Germline V gene lookup returns CDR1 MGHDK and CDR2 SYGVNS. The chain's CDR3 is CASRENRGGFYNEQFF. CDR3 DNA: TGTGCCAGCAGGGAGAACAGGGGGGGTTTCTACAATGAGCAGTTCTTC.

This sequence joins TRBV10-3 and TRBJ1-5, with 7 nucleotides matching TRBD1. The CDR3 is 14 residues long. CDR1 is ENHRY and CDR2 is SYGVKD in the germline V gene. V shed 8 bases and J 4 bases; nucleotides not matched to a gene: 8. CDR3 sequence (DNA): TGTGCCATCGGGACAGAGATGAATAATCAGCCCCAGCATTTT. This gives the protein CAIGTEMNNQPQHF.

This clone was recorded a few times. V gene TRBV10-1 combines with J gene TRBJ2-7; no firm D call. The V end lost 4 bases, the J end lost 1 base, and 8 bases lay between the germline ends. Germline-derived CDR1 and CDR2 are WNHNN and SYGVQD (reference sequence). CDR3 length equals 13 residues. CDR3 sequence reads: CASSVPGSYEQYF. CDR3 bases: TGCGCCAGCAGTGTGCCGGGTTCCTACGAGCAGTACTTC.

The rearrangement links TRBV5-6 to TRBJ2-3; unclear D gene. The length of the CDR3 is 11 residues. CDR1 is SGHDT, CDR2 YYEEEE, per germline. V lost 3 bases and J lost 7, with 6 bases in between. CDR3 protein: CASSSSYTQYF. The CDR3 coding sequence is TGTGCCAGCAGCTCTTCTTATACGCAGTATTTT.

The chain recombines TRBV12-5 with TRBJ2-7, with TRBD2 identical over 9 bases. Germline V gene sequence: CDR1 LGHNT, CDR2 FRNRAP. This CDR3 region has 16 residues. V dropped 5 bases and J dropped 3; count of bases not matched to a gene: 11. The CDR3 DNA reads as TGTGCTAGTGGTCATTCGTTAGCGGGGGTTCACTACGAGCAGTACTTC. This sequence encodes CASGHSLAGVHYEQYF.

The J gene is TRBJ2-3, the V gene TRBV2, with D tentatively TRBD1 (6 bases). In germline, CDR1 is SNHLY, CDR2 FYNNEI. Trimming stripped 1 base from V and 5 bases from J, with 10 bases between. CDR3 length equals 14 residues. Here the CDR3 reads CASSEGGLEDTQYF. Written as DNA, the CDR3 is TGTGCCAGCAGTGAAGGGGGGCTTGAAGATACGCAGTATTTT.

This chain connects TRBV9 to TRBJ2-7, with 8 bases that match TRBD1. V lost 0 bases to trimming and J lost 7 bases; unmatched junction nucleotides: 15. The CDR3 sequence is 17 residues long. From germline, CDR1 is SGDLS and CDR2 YYNGEE. Written as DNA, the CDR3 is TGTGCCAGCAGCGTAGCCCCGGCGAGGACAGGGAGCCCGGAGCAGTACTTC. Residues: CASSVAPARTGSPEQYF.

The chain uses TRBV7-6 and TRBJ1-1; D is uncertain. Trimming stripped 1 base from V and 1 base from J, with 4 bases between. CDR1 and CDR2 from the germline V gene are SGHVS and FNYEAQ. The CDR3 has 13 amino acids. This chain's CDR3 is CASSLDKNTEAFF. CDR3 in DNA: TGTGCCAGCAGCTTAGACAAGAACACTGAAGCTTTCTTT.

The table lists this clone with a count of one. This rearrangement joins TRBV28 to TRBJ1-1; 7 bases agree with TRBD1. From germline, CDR1 is MDHEN and CDR2 SYDVKM. The CDR3 is 15 residues long. The V gene end was trimmed by 5 bases and the J gene end by 4 bases; junction bases not matched to a gene: 10. This CDR3 reads CASSLWDSSGTEAFF. Here the CDR3 DNA reads TGTGCCAGCAGTCTCTGGGACAGCTCGGGCACTGAAGCTTTCTTT.

This clone has just a few counts. V gene TRBV5-8 combines with J gene TRBJ2-3; D call uncertain. The germline V gene encodes CDR1 SGHTS and CDR2 YDEGEE. CDR3 length: 14 residues. Trimming removed 2 bases at V and 2 bases at J, with 9 bases between. The CDR3 sequence: CASSFGQVTDTQYF. DNA of the CDR3: TGTGCCAGCAGCTTTGGTCAGGTCACAGATACGCAGTATTTT.

The chain joins TRBV9 to TRBJ2-1; 9 bases map to TRBD2. V lost 3 bases and J lost 4; bases outside the gene matches: 8. CDR3 length equals 16 residues. Germline CDR1 is SGDLS and CDR2 is YYNGEE. CDR3 DNA sequence: TGTGCCAGCAGCGATATTAGCGGGGGCCAGTACAATGAGCAGTTCTTC. Its translation is CASSDISGGQYNEQFF.

The chain links TRBV27 to TRBJ2-7, with 16 bases aligning to TRBD2. Germline assignment: CDR1 MNHEY and CDR2 SMNVEV (reference sequence). This CDR3 is 16 amino acids long. J lost 2 bases, V lost 4 bases, and 2 bases had no gene match. In DNA, the CDR3 is TGTGCCAGCAGTTCCGGGACTAGCGGGAGGGCCTACGAGCAGTACTTC. Protein product: CASSSGTSGRAYEQYF.

This chain links TRBV27 with TRBJ1-1, with D possibly TRBD1 on 6 matching bases. Germline CDR1 and CDR2: MNHEY and SMNVEV (reference sequence). V lost 6 bases, J lost 11 bases, and 16 bases lay in between. CDR3 length: 12 amino acids. CDR3 DNA: TGTGCCAGCAGCTCCTGGACAGAGACGGCTTTCTTT. Its protein is CASSSWTETAFF.